This T cell receptor (beta chain) was captured in a study of early T cells in non-severe SARS-CoV-2 infection. Whole-study context: Unpaired chains resulted from sequencing bulk RNA of unsorted whole blood. General study findings and limits: VDJdb-based annotation leaned toward anti-spike CD8 responses and missed private and CD4 specificities.

This clonotype was recorded at least ten times. Its cognate antigen is unknown. The germline gives CDR1 SGDLS, CDR2 YYNGEE. The V and J ends lost 0 bases and 0 bases, in that order; junction bases with no gene match: 6. CDR3 size: 17 residues. Molecules of cDNA were individually given unique molecular identifiers that were attached to them. MiXCR, applied by TCRdb to the 5' RACE reads, yields one record per CDR3 protein. The sample lists 25,000 to 30,000 distinct CDR3 sequences, approximately 4% occurring once. This clonotype originated in an adult who was a healthcare worker with PCR-confirmed SARS-CoV-2 infection or an uninfected control (not recorded which). The V gene is TRBV9, the J gene TRBJ1-3; 7 bases align to TRBD1. Source material: whole blood. CDR3: CASSVGDSHYSGNTIYF. CDR3 nucleotides: TGTGCCAGCAGCGTAGGGGACAGTCATTACTCTGGAAACACCATATATTTT.